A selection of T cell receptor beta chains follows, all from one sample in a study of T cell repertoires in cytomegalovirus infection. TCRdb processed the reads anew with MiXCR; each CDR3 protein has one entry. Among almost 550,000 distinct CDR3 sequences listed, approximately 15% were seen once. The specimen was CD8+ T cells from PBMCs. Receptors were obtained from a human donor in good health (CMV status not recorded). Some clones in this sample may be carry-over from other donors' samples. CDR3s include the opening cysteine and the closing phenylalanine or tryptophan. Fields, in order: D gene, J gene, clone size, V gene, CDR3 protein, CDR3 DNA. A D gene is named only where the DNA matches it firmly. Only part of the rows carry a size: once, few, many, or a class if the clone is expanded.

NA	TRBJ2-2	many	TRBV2	CASSVAGLDGELFF	TGTGCCAGCAGTGTGGCAGGGTTGGACGGGGAGCTGTTTTTT
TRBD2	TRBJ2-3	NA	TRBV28	CASSPTSGVTDTQYF	TGTGCCAGCAGTCCCACTAGCGGGGTCACAGATACGCAGTATTTT
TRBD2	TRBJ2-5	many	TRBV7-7	CASSLLAGGPETQYF	TGTGCTAGCAGCTTACTCGCGGGAGGGCCAGAGACCCAGTACTTC
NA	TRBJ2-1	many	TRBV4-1	CASSQDPGTRNEQFF	TGCGCCAGCAGCCAAGATCCGGGGACACGCAATGAGCAGTTCTTC
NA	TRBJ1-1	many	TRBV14	CASSQEVSDMNTEAFF	TGTGCCAGCAGCCAAGAGGTCTCGGACATGAACACTGAAGCTTTCTTT
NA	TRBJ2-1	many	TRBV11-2	CASRPGGSEQFF	TGTGCCAGCAGACCTGGGGGGAGTGAGCAGTTCTTC
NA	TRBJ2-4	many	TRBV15	CATEDLAKNIQYF	TGTGCCACCGAGGACCTAGCCAAAAACATTCAGTACTTC
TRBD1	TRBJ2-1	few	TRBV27	CASSLRQGNLNEQFF	TGTGCCAGCAGTTTACGACAGGGTAATCTGAATGAGCAGTTCTTC
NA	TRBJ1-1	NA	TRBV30	CAWARLTGTEAFF	TGTGCCTGGGCAAGGTTAACCGGAACTGAAGCTTTCTTT
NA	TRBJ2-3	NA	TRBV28	CASSRDQGRLNTQYF	TGTGCCAGCAGCCGAGACCAGGGGCGCTTGAATACGCAGTATTTT
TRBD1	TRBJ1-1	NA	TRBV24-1	CATSDYRGRRFNTEAFF	TGTGCCACCAGTGATTACAGGGGGCGCAGGTTTAACACTGAAGCTTTCTTT
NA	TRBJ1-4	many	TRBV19	CASSPRGSNEKLFF	TGTGCCAGTAGCCCTCGCGGATCTAATGAAAAACTGTTTTTT
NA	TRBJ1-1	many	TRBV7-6	CASSSSPMNTEAFF	TGTGCCAGCAGCTCATCTCCCATGAACACTGAAGCTTTCTTT
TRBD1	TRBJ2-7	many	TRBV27	CASSTLQGSDLYEQYF	TGTGCCAGCAGTACATTACAGGGGTCAGATTTATACGAGCAGTACTTC
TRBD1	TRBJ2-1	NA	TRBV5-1	CASSLRQGIAYNEQFF	TGCGCCAGCAGCTTACGACAGGGAATAGCCTACAATGAGCAGTTCTTC
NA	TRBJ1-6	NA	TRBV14	CASSQDWSGPNSPLHF	TGTGCCAGCAGCCAAGATTGGTCGGGACCCAATTCACCCCTCCACTTT
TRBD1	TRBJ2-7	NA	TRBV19	CASSDPGQGLDEQYF	TGTGCCAGTAGCGACCCGGGACAGGGGCTCGACGAGCAGTACTTC
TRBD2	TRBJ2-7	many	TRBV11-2	CASSFYSGGARDEQYF	TGTGCCAGCAGCTTCTATAGCGGGGGGGCCAGGGACGAGCAGTACTTC
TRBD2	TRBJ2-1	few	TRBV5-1	CASSPGPAGSSGNEQFF	TGCGCCAGCAGCCCCGGTCCAGCGGGATCCTCCGGTAATGAGCAGTTCTTC
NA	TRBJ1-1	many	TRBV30	CAWSVANNGEAFF	TGTGCCTGGAGTGTAGCAAACAACGGTGAAGCTTTCTTT
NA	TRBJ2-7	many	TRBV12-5	CASGLAGDTPYEQYF	TGTGCTAGTGGTTTGGCCGGGGACACACCCTACGAGCAGTACTTC
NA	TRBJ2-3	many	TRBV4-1	CASSQSRRVTDTQYF	TGCGCCAGCAGCCAATCTCGGCGGGTCACAGATACGCAGTATTTT
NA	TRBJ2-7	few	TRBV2	CASSEALSGAAREQYF	TGTGCCAGCAGTGAAGCGCTTTCAGGGGCCGCTAGGGAGCAGTACTTC
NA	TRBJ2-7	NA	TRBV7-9	CASSHPTGDIEQYF	TGTGCCAGCAGCCATCCCACGGGGGACATCGAGCAGTACTTC